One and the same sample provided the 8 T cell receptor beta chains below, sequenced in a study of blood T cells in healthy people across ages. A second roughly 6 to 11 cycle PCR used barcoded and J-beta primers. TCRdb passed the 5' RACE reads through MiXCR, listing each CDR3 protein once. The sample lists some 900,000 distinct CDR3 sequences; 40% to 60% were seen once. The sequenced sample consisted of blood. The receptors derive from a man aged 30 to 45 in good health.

The CDR3 loop reads CASSFQGFRSAGELFF. The DNA of the CDR3 is TGCGCCAGCAGCTTTCAGGGTTTCCGTTCCGCCGGGGAGCTGTTTTTT. The chain is built from TRBV4-1 and TRBJ2-2; a weak D match, TRBD1 (5 bases). Germline CDR1 is MGHRA and CDR2 is YSYEKL. V was trimmed by 5 bases and J by 6 bases, leaving 19 bases between them. The CDR3 is made up of 16 amino acids.

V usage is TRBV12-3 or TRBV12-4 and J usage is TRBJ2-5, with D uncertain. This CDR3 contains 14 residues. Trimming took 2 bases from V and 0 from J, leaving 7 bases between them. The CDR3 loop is CASSLHGYQETQYF. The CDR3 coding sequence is TGTGCCAGCAGTTTACACGGGTACCAAGAGACCCAGTACTTC.

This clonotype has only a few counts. CDR3 amino acids: CASSQDRTEYNSPLHF. The CDR3 region has the DNA TGCGCCAGCAGCCAAGATCGGACGGAGTATAATTCACCCCTCCACTTT. The chain combines TRBV4-1 with TRBJ1-6; D remains ambiguous. The germline V gene has CDR1 MGHRA and CDR2 YSYEKL. The V end was cut by 0 bases, the J end by 4 bases, with 10 bases between. This CDR3 contains 16 residues.

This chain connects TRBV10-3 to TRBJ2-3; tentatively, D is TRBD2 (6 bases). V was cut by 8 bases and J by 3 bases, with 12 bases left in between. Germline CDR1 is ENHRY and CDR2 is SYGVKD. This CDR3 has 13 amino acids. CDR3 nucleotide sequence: TGTGCCATCGGCCGGGACTCAACAGATACGCAGTATTTT. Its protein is CAIGRDSTDTQYF.

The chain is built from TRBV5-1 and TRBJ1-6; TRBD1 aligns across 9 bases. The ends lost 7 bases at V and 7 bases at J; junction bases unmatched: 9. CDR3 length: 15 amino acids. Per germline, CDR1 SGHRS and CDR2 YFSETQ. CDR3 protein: CASRPTTGGNSPLHF. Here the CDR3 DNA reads TGCGCCAGCCGCCCGACGACAGGGGGGAATTCACCCCTCCACTTT.

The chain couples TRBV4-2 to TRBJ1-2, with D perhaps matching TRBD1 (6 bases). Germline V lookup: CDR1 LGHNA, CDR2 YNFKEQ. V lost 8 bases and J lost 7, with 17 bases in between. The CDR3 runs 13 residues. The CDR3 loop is CASGPQGNSGYTF. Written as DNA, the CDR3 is TGTGCCAGCGGCCCACAGGGAAATTCTGGCTACACCTTC.

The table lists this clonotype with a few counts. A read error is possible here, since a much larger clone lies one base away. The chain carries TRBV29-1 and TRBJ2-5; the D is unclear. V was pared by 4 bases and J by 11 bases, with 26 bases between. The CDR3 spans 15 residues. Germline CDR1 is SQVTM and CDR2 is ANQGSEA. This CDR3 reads CSVVFQATSYNEQYF. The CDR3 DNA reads TGCAGCGTTGTCTTTCAGGCAACATCCTACAATGAGCAGTACTTC.

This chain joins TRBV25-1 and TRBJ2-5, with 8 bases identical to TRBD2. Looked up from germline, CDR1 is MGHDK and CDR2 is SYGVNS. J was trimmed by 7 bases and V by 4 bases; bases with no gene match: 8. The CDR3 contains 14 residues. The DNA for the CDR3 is TGTGCCAGCAGTGTAAGGCCTGCGGGAGGGACCCAGTACTTC. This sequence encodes CASSVRPAGGTQYF.